The 28 T cell receptor beta chains presented below share a single source sample, sequenced in a study of control samples from healthy donors and cancer patients. Method: immunoSEQ multiplex PCR; TCRdb's copy keeps in-frame clones and lacks some. The sample gives roughly 98,000 clones, just over 90% of which show up once; about 7.3% is in the top ten. Material for sequencing was blood. The receptors shown here come from a man younger than 35 in good health.

The chain carries TRBV5-4 and TRBJ2-2; D is uncertain. V was trimmed by 6 bases and J by 1 base, leaving 4 bases between them. Looked up from germline, CDR1 is SGHNT and CDR2 is YYREEE (reference sequence). This CDR3 has 12 amino acids. The CDR3 loop reads CASTGNTGELFF. DNA for the CDR3: TGTGCCAGCACCGGGAACACCGGGGAGCTGTTTTTT.

This rearrangement joins TRBV15 to TRBJ1-5; D is possibly TRBD1 (5 bases). The V gene's germline CDR1 is LNHNV and CDR2 YYDKDF (reference sequence). Trimming removed 8 bases from V and 8 bases from J, with 7 bases in between. The CDR3 extends over 10 amino acids. Here the CDR3 DNA reads TGTGCCACCGGGGGGGAGCCCCAGCATTTT. Amino acid sequence: CATGGEPQHF.

V gene TRBV13 combines with J gene TRBJ1-4; D is undetermined. The ends were cut back, 3 bases at V and 4 bases at J, with 15 bases in the middle. CDR3 length equals 16 residues. The V gene's germline CDR1 is PRHDT and CDR2 FYEKMQ (reference sequence). The CDR3 nucleotides are TGTGCCAGCAGCTTTGGTATTGCAGGACTTAATGAAAAACTGTTTTTT. It is translated as CASSFGIAGLNEKLFF.

The J gene is TRBJ1-5, the V gene TRBV19; no reliable D call. Germline V gene lookup returns CDR1 LNHDA and CDR2 SQIVND (reference sequence). Trimming stripped 1 base from V and 2 bases from J, with 6 bases between. The CDR3 has 14 amino acids. CDR3 amino acids: CASSIGDGNQPQHF. The CDR3 DNA sequence: TGTGCCAGTAGTATAGGGGATGGCAATCAGCCCCAGCATTTT.

The chain carries TRBV15 and TRBJ2-5; 11 bases agree with TRBD2. Germline V gene sequence: CDR1 LNHNV, CDR2 YYDKDF (reference sequence). This CDR3 is built from 16 residues. After removal of 4 bases from V and 0 bases from J, the junction contained 4 bases not matched to a gene. DNA for the CDR3: TGTGCCACCAGCAACAGACTAGCGGGAAACCAAGAGACCCAGTACTTC. Translated: CATSNRLAGNQETQYF. The whole variable domain, filled in from reference TRBV15 and TRBJ2-5, reads DAMVIQNPRYQVTQFGKPVTLSCSQTLNHNVMYWYQQKSSQAPKLLFHYYDKDFNNEADTPDNFQSRRPNTSFCFLDIRSPGLGDTAMYLCATSNRLAGNQETQYFGPGTRLLVL.

The CDR3 sequence: CAWASGTGYNQPQHF. The DNA for the CDR3 is TGTGCCTGGGCTTCCGGGACAGGCTACAATCAGCCCCAGCATTTT. V usage is TRBV30 and J usage is TRBJ1-5, with 8 bases matching TRBD1. Germline lookup yields CDR1 GTSNPN and CDR2 SVGIG (reference sequence). This CDR3 is built from 15 residues. J lost 3 bases, V lost 5 bases, and 9 bases had no gene match.

V gene TRBV5-1 combines with J gene TRBJ1-4; D may be TRBD1 (6 bases). Trimming shortened V by 3 bases and J by 4 bases, and 13 bases separated the two germline ends. Germline values: CDR1 SGHRS, CDR2 YFSETQ. The CDR3 covers 15 residues. CDR3 residues: CASSYVQGFNEKLFF. In nucleotides, the CDR3 is TGCGCCAGCAGCTACGTACAGGGATTTAATGAAAAACTGTTTTTT.

The chain links TRBV27 to TRBJ1-2; TRBD1 might be the D (5 bases). Germline CDR1 reads MNHEY; CDR2 reads SMNVEV (reference sequence). Trimming removed 3 bases at V and 10 bases at J, with 12 bases between. The CDR3 contains 12 residues. The CDR3 bases are TGTGCCAGCAGTTTTGCCGGGGGAGACTACACCTTC. This encodes CASSFAGGDYTF.

This chain links TRBV27 with TRBJ2-2; tentative D call: TRBD2 (5 bases). The CDR3 has 14 residues. The germline CDR1 and CDR2 sequences are MNHEY and SMNVEV (reference sequence). V dropped 9 bases and J dropped 3 bases, with 14 bases sitting between them. CDR3 in DNA: TGTGCCAGTAACCCCACAGCGGACACCGGGGAGCTGTTTTTT. It codes for CASNPTADTGELFF.

V usage is TRBV9 and J usage is TRBJ1-5, with 8 nucleotides matching TRBD1. The CDR3 runs to 15 residues. V was clipped by 3 bases and J by 4 bases; unmatched bases: 6. Germline loops: CDR1 SGDLS, CDR2 YYNGEE. The CDR3 nucleotides are TGTGCCAGCAGCGCCTGGGACAGGCCGAATCAGCCCCAGCATTTT. It codes for CASSAWDRPNQPQHF.

This chain links TRBV18 with TRBJ1-2; D is perhaps TRBD1 (5 bases). Germline loops: CDR1 KGHSH, CDR2 LQKENI. CDR3 length equals 17 residues. The V end lost 2 bases, the J end lost 3 bases, and 19 bases lay between the germline ends. Here the CDR3 reads CASSPETVQVLYYGYTF. CDR3 in DNA: TGTGCCAGCTCACCAGAGACAGTTCAAGTGCTGTACTATGGCTACACCTTC.

This clone was observed a single time. The genes are TRBV9 and TRBJ2-7; perhaps TRBD2 as D (6 bases). The CDR3 loop spans 13 amino acids. The germline CDR1 and CDR2 sequences are SGDLS and YYNGEE. Trimming pared 3 bases from V and 5 bases from J, leaving 12 bases between. The CDR3 region is CASSETGADEQYF. CDR3 bases: TGTGCCAGCAGCGAAACGGGAGCCGACGAGCAGTACTTC.

V and J are TRBV12-3 or TRBV12-4 and TRBJ2-1, with D possibly called TRBD1 or TRBD2 (6 bases each). V dropped 7 bases and J dropped 9 bases, with 13 bases sitting between them. The CDR3 contains 12 residues. The CDR3 DNA reads TGTGCCAGCACCCCCTCGGGGGCTGAGCAGTTCTTC. Translating it yields CASTPSGAEQFF.

The chain carries TRBV18 and TRBJ1-1, with TRBD1 as a possible D gene (6 bases). With 1 base removed from V and 0 bases from J, the gap between germline ends came to 15 bases. The V gene's germline CDR1 is KGHSH and CDR2 LQKENI. There are 17 residues in the CDR3. The CDR3 sequence is CASSPLRLGGLNTEAFF. DNA of the CDR3: TGTGCCAGCTCACCACTTCGTCTCGGGGGGCTGAACACTGAAGCTTTCTTT.

The CDR3 loop is CASSLGGAGGANQPQHF. The CDR3 DNA sequence: TGTGCCAGCAGCTTAGGCGGCGCGGGGGGGGCCAATCAGCCCCAGCATTTT. V gene TRBV7-8 combines with J gene TRBJ1-5; a weak D match, TRBD1 (6 bases). Germline V gene lookup returns CDR1 SGHVS and CDR2 FQNEAQ. V dropped 1 base and J dropped 3 bases, with 16 bases sitting between them. The CDR3 totals 17 residues.

CDR3 sequence: CASSSISELQETQYF. The CDR3, as DNA: TGTGCCAGCAGCTCAATTTCGGAGCTCCAAGAGACCCAGTACTTC. This chain connects TRBV7-6 to TRBJ2-5; D remains ambiguous. The CDR3 runs to 15 residues. Germline V gives CDR1 SGHVS, CDR2 FNYEAQ. The V end was cut by 4 bases, the J end by 1 base, with 13 bases between.

J is TRBJ2-4 and V is TRBV7-9; 8 bases are shared with TRBD1. V lost 7 bases to trimming and J lost 1 base; unmatched junction nucleotides: 6. Germline V gives CDR1 SEHNR, CDR2 FQNEAQ (reference sequence). The CDR3 is 15 residues long. The CDR3 DNA follows: TGTGCCAGCATCTCGGACAGGGAGGCCAAAAACATTCAGTACTTC. Amino acids: CASISDREAKNIQYF. Supplemented by reference TRBV7-9 and TRBJ2-4, the full variable domain reads DTGVSQNPRHKITKRGQNVTFRCDPISEHNRLYWYRQTLGQGPEFLTYFQNEAQLEKSRLLSDRFSAERPKGSFSTLEIQRTEQGDSAMYLCASISDREAKNIQYFGAGTRLSVL.

The rearrangement uses TRBV9 and TRBJ2-5, with 7 bases matching TRBD1. The trim removed 4 bases at V and 4 bases at J, leaving 4 bases unmatched. This CDR3 comprises 13 residues. From germline, CDR1 is SGDLS and CDR2 YYNGEE. The CDR3 nucleotides are TGTGCCAGCAGCTCCCGGGACAGAGAGACCCAGTACTTC. It encodes CASSSRDRETQYF. Drawing the rest from reference TRBV9 and TRBJ2-5, the complete variable domain is DSGVTQTPKHLITATGQRVTLRCSPRSGDLSVYWYQQSLDQGLQFLIQYYNGEERAKGNILERFSAQQFPDLHSELNLSSLELGDSALYFCASSSRDRETQYFGPGTRLLVL.

The sample holds one count of this clone. The CDR3 DNA reads TGCGCCAGCAGCTACCTTTACGAGCAGTACTTC. Its protein is CASSYLYEQYF. The chain links TRBV5-1 to TRBJ2-7; D not resolved. Germline V gene lookup returns CDR1 SGHRS and CDR2 YFSETQ. There are 11 residues in the CDR3. V lost 3 bases to trimming and J lost 4 bases, with 5 bases between them.

The chain combines TRBV7-3 with TRBJ1-2; D call uncertain. CDR1 is SGHTA, CDR2 FQGTGA, per germline. The CDR3 extends over 14 amino acids. V gave up 1 base and J gave up 3 bases, with 9 bases separating them. CDR3 in amino acids: CASSLNGGHYGYTF. Written as DNA, the CDR3 is TGTGCCAGCAGCTTAAATGGAGGGCACTATGGCTACACCTTC.

J is TRBJ2-3 and V is TRBV19; D not certain. Trimming shortened V by 5 bases and J by 4 bases, and 10 bases separated the two germline ends. Germline V gene sequence: CDR1 LNHDA, CDR2 SQIVND (reference sequence). This CDR3 comprises 13 residues. The CDR3 DNA reads as TGTGCCAGTAGTTCTAGACTGGCAGATACGCAGTATTTT. It is translated as CASSSRLADTQYF.

The chain employs TRBV7-8 and TRBJ2-1; D not certain. The germline V gene encodes CDR1 SGHVS and CDR2 FQNEAQ. V dropped 6 bases and J dropped 13 bases, with 13 bases sitting between them. The length of the CDR3 is 11 residues. CDR3 region: CASRLGISQFF. CDR3 in DNA: TGTGCCAGCAGGTTGGGGATCTCTCAGTTCTTC.

Only one count was recorded for this clone. CDR3 nucleotide sequence: TGTGCCAGCAGCTTGGCTGAAGGTGAAAAACTGTTTTTT. The encoded protein is CASSLAEGEKLFF. V usage is TRBV5-4 and J usage is TRBJ1-4, with D uncertain. Trimming took 0 bases from V and 7 from J, leaving 7 bases between them. Germline V lookup: CDR1 SGHNT, CDR2 YYREEE (reference sequence). The CDR3 loop spans 13 amino acids.

The chain uses TRBV24-1 and TRBJ2-1; perhaps TRBD2 as D (5 bases). The ends were cut back, 3 bases at V and 14 bases at J, with 13 bases in the middle. The germline CDR1 and CDR2 sequences are KGHDR and SFDVKD. The CDR3 is 12 amino acids. The CDR3 DNA sequence: TGTGCCACCAGTGATACGGGCCGGCGGGAGTTCTTC. Amino acids: CATSDTGRREFF.

The gene calls are TRBV3-1 (or the pseudogene TRBV3-2) and TRBJ1-2; D perhaps matches TRBD1 (5 bases). Germline-derived CDR1 and CDR2 are LGHDT and YNNKEL (reference sequence). The CDR3 spans 16 residues. Between the trimmed V and J ends, which lost 0 bases and 7 bases, there was a span of 18 bases. The CDR3 DNA follows: TGTGCCAGCAGCCAAGATGGGACGGTAGAGGGACTTGGCTACACCTTC. It is translated as CASSQDGTVEGLGYTF.

The chain employs TRBV30 and TRBJ2-2; D uncertain. With 4 bases removed from V and 4 bases from J, the gap between germline ends came to 13 bases. The CDR3 extends over 14 amino acids. CDR1 is GTSNPN and CDR2 is SVGIG in the germline V gene (reference sequence). The CDR3 sequence: CAWTVVASTGELFF. The DNA of the CDR3 is TGTGCCTGGACAGTCGTCGCGTCCACCGGGGAGCTGTTTTTT.

This rearrangement joins TRBV6-1 to TRBJ1-1, with 7 positions matching TRBD1. Germline V CDR1 and CDR2: MNHNS, SASEGT. V was clipped by 2 bases and J by 5 bases; unmatched bases: 5. CDR3 length: 14 amino acids. CDR3 region: CASSESRGWTEAFF. The DNA for the CDR3 is TGTGCCAGCAGTGAAAGCAGGGGGTGGACTGAAGCTTTCTTT.

CDR3 DNA: TGTGCCAGCAGCCCCCGTGACGGGATGTTCAATGAGCAGTTCTTC. As protein: CASSPRDGMFNEQFF. The genes are TRBV14 and TRBJ2-1; TRBD2 is a possible D gene (5 bases). The CDR3 is 15 residues long. Trimming pared 4 bases from V and 6 bases from J, leaving 16 bases between. Germline V gene sequence: CDR1 SGHDN, CDR2 FVKESK.